This TCR beta chain came from a study of cytomegalovirus exposure and HLA in healthy donors. In the study overall: It was reported in a later analysis that the same platform had been used for the approximately 120 validation repertoires as for the approximately 670 first-cohort repertoires.

The CDR3 sequence is 17 residues long. Trimming left V 1 base short and J 0 bases short, with 13 bases between. CDR1 and CDR2 (germline): PRHDT, FYEKMQ (reference sequence). The method was immunoSEQ multiplex PCR; TCRdb's version includes in-frame clones alone and lacks a portion of them. The table lists approximately 88,000 clones, approximately 81% of them singletons. The sample was PBMCs. The source is a woman between 18 and 30 years old in good health and CMV-seropositive. The genes are TRBV13 and TRBJ1-3; D ambiguous. The CDR3 coding sequence is TGTGCCAGCAGCTTAGAGGTGACACCCAACTCTGGAAACACCATATATTTT. Translated, it gives CASSLEVTPNSGNTIYF. Supplemented by reference TRBV13 and TRBJ1-3, the full variable domain reads AAGVIQSPRHLIKEKRETATLKCYPIPRHDTVYWYQQGPGQDPQFLISFYEKMQSDKGSIPDRFSAQQFSDYHSELNMSSLELGDSALYFCASSLEVTPNSGNTIYFGEGSWLTVV.